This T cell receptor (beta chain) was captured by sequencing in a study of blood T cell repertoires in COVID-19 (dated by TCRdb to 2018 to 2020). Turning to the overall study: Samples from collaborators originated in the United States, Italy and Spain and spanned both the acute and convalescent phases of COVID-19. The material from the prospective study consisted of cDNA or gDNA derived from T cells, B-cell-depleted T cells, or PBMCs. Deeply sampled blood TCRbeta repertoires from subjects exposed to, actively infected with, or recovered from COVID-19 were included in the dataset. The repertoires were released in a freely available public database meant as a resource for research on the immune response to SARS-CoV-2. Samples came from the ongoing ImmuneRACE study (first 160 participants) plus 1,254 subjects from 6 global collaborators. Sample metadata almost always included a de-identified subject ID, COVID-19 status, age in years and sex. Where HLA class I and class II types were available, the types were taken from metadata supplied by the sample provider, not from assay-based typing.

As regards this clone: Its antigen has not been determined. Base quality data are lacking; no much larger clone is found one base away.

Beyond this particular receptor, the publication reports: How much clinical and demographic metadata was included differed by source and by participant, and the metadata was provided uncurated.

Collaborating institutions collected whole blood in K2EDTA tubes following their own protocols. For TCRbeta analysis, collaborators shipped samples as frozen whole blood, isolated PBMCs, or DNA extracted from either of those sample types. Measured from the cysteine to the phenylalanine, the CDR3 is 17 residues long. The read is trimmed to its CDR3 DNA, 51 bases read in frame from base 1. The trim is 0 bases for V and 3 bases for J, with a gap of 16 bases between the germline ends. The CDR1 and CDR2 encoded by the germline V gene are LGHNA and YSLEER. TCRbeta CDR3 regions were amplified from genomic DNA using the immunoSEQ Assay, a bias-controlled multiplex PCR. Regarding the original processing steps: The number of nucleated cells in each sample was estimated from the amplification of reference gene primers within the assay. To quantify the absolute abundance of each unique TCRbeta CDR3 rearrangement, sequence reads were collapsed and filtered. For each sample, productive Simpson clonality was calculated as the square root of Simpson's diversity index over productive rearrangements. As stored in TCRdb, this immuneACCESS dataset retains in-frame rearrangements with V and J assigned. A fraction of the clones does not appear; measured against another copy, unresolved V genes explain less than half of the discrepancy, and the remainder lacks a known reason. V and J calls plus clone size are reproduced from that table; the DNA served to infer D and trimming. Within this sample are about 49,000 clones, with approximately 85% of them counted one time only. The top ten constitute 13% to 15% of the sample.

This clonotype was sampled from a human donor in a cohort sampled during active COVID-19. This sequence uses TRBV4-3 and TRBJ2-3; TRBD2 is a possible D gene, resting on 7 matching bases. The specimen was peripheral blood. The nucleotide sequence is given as TGCGCCAGCAGCCAAGATCTGTGGGGGGGCAAAACAGATACGCAGTATTTT. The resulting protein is CASSQDLWGGKTDTQYF.